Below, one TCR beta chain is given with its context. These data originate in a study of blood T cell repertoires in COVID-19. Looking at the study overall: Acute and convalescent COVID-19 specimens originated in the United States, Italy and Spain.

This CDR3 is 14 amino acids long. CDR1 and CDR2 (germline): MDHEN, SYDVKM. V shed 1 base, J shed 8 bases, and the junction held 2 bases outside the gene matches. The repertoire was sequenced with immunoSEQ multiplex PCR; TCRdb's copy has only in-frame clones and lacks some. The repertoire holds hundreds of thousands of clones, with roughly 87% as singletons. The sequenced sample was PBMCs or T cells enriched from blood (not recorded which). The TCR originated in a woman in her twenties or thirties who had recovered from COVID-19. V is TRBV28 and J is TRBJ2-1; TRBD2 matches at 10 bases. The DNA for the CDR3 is TGTGCCAGCAGTTTATCTGGACTAGCGGATGAGCAGTTCTTC. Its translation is CASSLSGLADEQFF.